The 10 T cell receptor beta chains in this list originate from one sample, sequenced in a study of blood T cell repertoires in COVID-19. Here immunoSEQ multiplex PCR was the method, and the copy in TCRdb shows in-frame clones only, minus some. The profile shows some 240,000 clones, 75% to 85% of them singletons. Sequenced input: peripheral blood. The receptor set was obtained from a woman in her thirties or forties who had recovered from COVID-19.

This rearrangement joins TRBV5-6 to TRBJ2-3; 8 bases map to TRBD1. Germline trimming cut 4 bases from V and 4 bases from J; bases unmatched to any gene: 17. Germline CDR1 reads SGHDT; CDR2 reads YYEEEE. The CDR3 spans 18 residues. CDR3 sequence reads: CASSPGTGSPVTADTQYF. The CDR3, as DNA: TGTGCCAGCAGCCCCGGGACAGGTAGTCCGGTCACGGCAGATACGCAGTATTTT.

The chain has TRBV6-2 or TRBV6-3 and TRBJ1-5, with no clear D. The ends were cut back, 5 bases at V and 3 bases at J, with 8 bases in the middle. The germline CDR1 and CDR2 sequences are MNHEY and SVGEGT. This CDR3 is built from 13 residues. CDR3 amino acids: CASSVQHNQPQHF. CDR3 in DNA: TGTGCCAGCAGTGTCCAACACAATCAGCCCCAGCATTTT.

This rearrangement joins TRBV3-1 (or the pseudogene TRBV3-2) to TRBJ2-7; weak D call: TRBD1 (5 bases). Germline-derived CDR1 and CDR2 are LGHDT and YNNKEL (reference sequence). Trimming removed 1 base from V and 2 bases from J, with 6 bases in between. The CDR3 is 13 amino acids. The CDR3 sequence is CASSQGQTYEQYF. The CDR3 DNA sequence: TGTGCCAGCAGCCAAGGACAGACCTACGAGCAGTACTTC.

Only a few counts were recorded for this clone. The CDR3 coding sequence is TGTGCCAGTAGTCTCGGGGGGCCCCAGCATTTT. As protein: CASSLGGPQHF. The rearrangement joins TRBV19 to TRBJ1-5; a possible D gene is TRBD1 (5 bases). The CDR3 has 11 amino acids. The germline V and J ends were trimmed by 5 bases and 9 bases, with 8 bases remaining between them. Germline loops: CDR1 LNHDA, CDR2 SQIVND (reference sequence).

In DNA form, the CDR3 reads TGTGCCAGCAGCTTGGAGGGGTATGAAGCTTTCTTT. Translated, it gives CASSLEGYEAFF. The rearrangement joins TRBV5-5 to TRBJ1-1, with D perhaps matching TRBD1 (5 bases). The V gene lost 0 bases and the J gene lost 7 bases, with 7 bases spanning the gap. Germline V lookup: CDR1 SGHKS, CDR2 YYEKEE (reference sequence). This CDR3 contains 12 residues. Drawing the rest from reference TRBV5-5 and TRBJ1-1, the complete variable domain is DAGVTQSPTHLIKTRGQQVTLRCSPISGHKSVSWYQQVLGQGPQFIFQYYEKEERGRGNFPDRFSARQFPNYSSELNVNALLLGDSALYLCASSLEGYEAFFGQGTRLTVV.

The chain couples TRBV5-4 to TRBJ2-2; the D is unclear. Germline V gene data show CDR1 as SGHNT and CDR2 as YYREEE (reference sequence). This CDR3 spans 14 amino acids. Deletions cut 4 bases from V and 6 bases from J, with 13 bases between. The CDR3 DNA sequence: TGTGCCAGCAGCCCATCCCCCCAGTCCGGGGAGCTGTTTTTT. Its translation is CASSPSPQSGELFF.

This clone appeared once. The V call is TRBV6-1, the J call TRBJ2-7; 7 nucleotides line up with TRBD1. Germline-derived CDR1 and CDR2 are MNHNS and SASEGT. V lost 5 bases and J lost 4; bases outside the gene matches: 8. There are 14 residues in the CDR3. CDR3 protein: CASSQDRARYEQYF. CDR3 DNA sequence: TGTGCCAGCAGTCAAGACAGGGCTCGGTACGAGCAGTACTTC.

The table lists this clone with many counts. J is TRBJ1-1 and V is TRBV30; D gene unclear. Trimming pared 0 bases from V and 4 bases from J, leaving 6 bases between. In germline, CDR1 is GTSNPN, CDR2 SVGIG (reference sequence). The length of the CDR3 is 12 residues. The CDR3 loop is CAWSVSVTEAFF. The CDR3 DNA reads TGTGCCTGGAGTGTTAGCGTCACTGAAGCTTTCTTT.

The chain uses TRBV24-1 and TRBJ1-2; 7 bases align to TRBD1. V trimming: 5 bases; J trimming: 8 bases; junction bases outside the gene matches: 7. Germline V gives CDR1 KGHDR, CDR2 SFDVKD. The CDR3 consists of 13 residues. The DNA of the CDR3 is TGTGCCACCAGTGGAGGACAGGAAAACGGCTACACCTTC. It specifies CATSGGQENGYTF.

The genes are TRBV11-2 and TRBJ2-5; D gene uncertain. Looked up from germline, CDR1 is SGHAT and CDR2 is FQNNGV. The V and J ends lost 0 bases and 5 bases respectively, with 10 bases between them. CDR3 length equals 14 residues. CDR3 bases: TGTGCCAGCAGCTTAGATCGGGTTTCGGAGACCCAGTACTTC. This sequence encodes CASSLDRVSETQYF.